A single T cell receptor (beta chain) is shown here with its context. Distinct nucleotide sequences in the sample also encode this CDR3. The data are from a study of blood T cell repertoires in COVID-19. The overall study: The cDNA or gDNA used as material had been derived from T cells, B-cell-depleted T cells, or PBMCs.

The data were produced by immunoSEQ multiplex PCR, yet TCRdb's version contains in-frame clones alone and is incomplete. The table includes roughly 500,000 clones, 70% to 90% detected once. Germline values: CDR1 SGHTA, CDR2 FQGNSA. V lost 8 bases and J 5 bases, leaving 7 bases between the germline ends. This CDR3 has 11 amino acids. The chain uses TRBV7-2 and TRBJ2-1; possible D gene TRBD2, 5 bases. This clonotype originated in a woman in her forties who had recovered from COVID-19. The sample comprised PBMCs or T cells enriched from blood (not recorded which). This chain's CDR3 is CASSGDNEQFF. The CDR3 coding sequence is TGTGCCAGCTCCGGGGACAATGAGCAGTTCTTC. The variable domain in full, with the rest retrieved from reference TRBV7-2 and TRBJ2-1, is GAGVSQSPSNKVTEKGKDVELRCDPISGHTALYWYRQSLGQGLEFLIYFQGNSAPDKSGLPSDRFSAERTGGSVSTLTIQRTQQEDSAVYLCASSGDNEQFFGPGTRLTVL.